The clone carrying this T cell receptor beta chain was detected a few times. Its antigen is currently unknown. This specimen belongs to a study of cytomegalovirus exposure and HLA in healthy donors. Study background: From about 180 million T cells, an earlier analysis saw 110 million or so unique TCR beta sequences. Points from the study as a whole: Reports state that TCR beta sequences accurately predicted most subjects' HLA-A and HLA-B alleles. The Asian-associated ancestry cluster reportedly had fewer N-insertions than the approximately 700-donor mean in a later analysis. Some V segments could not be told apart, so they were left out, TRBV6-2 and TRBV6-3 among them.

Both 60 Vbeta primers and 13 Jbeta primers went into the PCR. Profiling relied on immunoSEQ multiplex PCR, and the TCRdb table lists in-frame clones only, not all of them. The repertoire holds tens of thousands of clones, with less than 80% as singletons. The CDR3 extends over 14 amino acids. Losses at the gene ends were 2 bases for V and 7 bases for J; bases not matched to a gene: 4. CDR1 and CDR2 (germline): SGHTA, FQGNSA. The sequencing sample was made of PBMCs. The sequence came from a man aged 25 to 45 in good health and CMV-seronegative. The chain employs TRBV7-2 and TRBJ1-5; TRBD1 aligns across 8 bases. CDR3 region: CASSLFDRGQPQHF. The CDR3 coding sequence is TGTGCCAGCAGCTTATTCGACAGGGGACAGCCCCAGCATTTT.